The 32 T cell receptor beta chains below were found in one sample sequenced in a study of blood T cell repertoires in COVID-19. Data came from immunoSEQ multiplex PCR; TCRdb stores just in-frame clones and leaves some out. Of about 350,000 clones listed, about 88% are singletons. The sequenced sample consisted of PBMCs or T cells enriched from blood (not recorded which). All receptors come from a woman aged 25 to 39 who had been exposed to COVID-19.

This chain uses TRBV6-5 with TRBJ1-1, with 11 nucleotides matching TRBD1. CDR1 and CDR2 (germline): MNHEY, SVGAGI. V lost 6 bases and J lost 5; bases outside the gene matches: 5. This CDR3 has 14 residues. The CDR3: CASSLDRGRTEAFF. The CDR3 DNA reads TGTGCCAGCAGCCTGGACAGGGGGCGGACTGAAGCTTTCTTT.

Concerning this clone: The same CDR3 can be traced to other DNA sequences in this sample. This sequence joins TRBV28 and TRBJ1-1; 9 bases are shared with TRBD1. After removal of 4 bases from V and 1 base from J, the junction contained 4 bases not matched to a gene. Per germline, CDR1 MDHEN and CDR2 SYDVKM. The CDR3 is 15 amino acids. CDR3 sequence: CASSSPGQGNTEAFF. Written as DNA, the CDR3 is TGTGCCAGCAGTTCACCGGGACAGGGGAACACTGAAGCTTTCTTT. Full variable domain (outside the CDR3, taken from reference TRBV28 and TRBJ1-1): DVKVTQSSRYLVKRTGEKVFLECVQDMDHENMFWYRQDPGLGLRLIYFSYDVKMKEKGDIPEGYSVSREKKERFSLILESASTNQTSMYLCASSSPGQGNTEAFFGQGTRLTVV.

The chain uses TRBV29-1 and TRBJ2-5; the D is unclear. The CDR3 is 13 amino acids. Deletions cut 4 bases from V and 0 bases from J, with 9 bases between. Germline V gene sequence: CDR1 SQVTM, CDR2 ANQGSEA. CDR3 sequence (DNA): TGCAGCGTTGGGCCGCTGTACCAAGAGACCCAGTACTTC. Translation: CSVGPLYQETQYF. The full variable domain, its missing parts supplied by reference TRBV29-1 and TRBJ2-5, is SAVISQKPSRDICQRGTSLTIQCQVDSQVTMMFWYRQQPGQSLTLIATANQGSEATYESGFVIDKFPISRPNLTFSTLTVSNMSPEDSSIYLCSVGPLYQETQYFGPGTRLLVL.

CDR3 bases: TGTGCCAGCTCACCACCGTTGGGGGCGGGTGGCTACACCTTC. It yields the protein CASSPPLGAGGYTF. V gene TRBV18 combines with J gene TRBJ1-2; tentative D call: TRBD1 (6 bases). This CDR3 spans 14 amino acids. Germline CDR1 is KGHSH and CDR2 is LQKENI. V was cut by 0 bases and J by 7 bases, with 12 bases left in between.

This clone was observed once. The chain uses TRBV10-2 and TRBJ2-5; maybe TRBD1 (6 bases). V was shortened by 5 bases and J by 4 bases, with 17 bases between the two germline ends. Germline values: CDR1 WSHSY, CDR2 SAAADI. The CDR3 has 15 amino acids. The CDR3 loop reads CASSIDTGSAETQYF. As DNA, the CDR3 is TGCGCCAGCAGTATTGATACAGGGTCCGCAGAGACCCAGTACTTC.

V and J are TRBV2 and TRBJ2-1; TRBD2 matches at 11 bases. The CDR3 length is 11 residues. The germline V gene has CDR1 SNHLY and CDR2 FYNNEI. V shed 5 bases and J 15 bases; nucleotides not matched to a gene: 3. The CDR3 loop is CASSRLAGMFF. In DNA, the CDR3 is TGTGCCAGCAGTCGACTAGCGGGAATGTTCTTC.

V is TRBV7-6 and J is TRBJ2-7; tentatively, D is TRBD2 (6 bases). V was pared by 1 base and J by 4 bases, with 8 bases between. The CDR3 totals 13 residues. Germline values: CDR1 SGHVS, CDR2 FNYEAQ. The CDR3 is CASSLVGGYEQYF. CDR3 nucleotide sequence: TGTGCCAGCAGCTTAGTTGGGGGGTACGAGCAGTACTTC.

The chain joins TRBV10-3 to TRBJ2-1; a possible D gene is TRBD1 (6 bases). Per the germline V gene, CDR1 is ENHRY and CDR2 is SYGVKD. Trimming stripped 10 bases from V and 4 bases from J, with 14 bases between. The length of the CDR3 is 13 residues. CDR3 in amino acids: CATTGNTYNEQFF. The CDR3 DNA sequence: TGTGCCACCACAGGGAATACGTACAATGAGCAGTTCTTC.

The J gene is TRBJ1-4, the V gene TRBV28; 9 bases agree with TRBD1. In germline, CDR1 is MDHEN, CDR2 SYDVKM. V shed 4 bases, J shed 5 bases, and the junction held 2 bases outside the gene matches. CDR3 length equals 14 residues. The CDR3: CASSSGTGNEKLFF. The CDR3 nucleotides read TGTGCCAGCAGTTCCGGGACAGGGAATGAAAAACTGTTTTTT.

In this sample, this clone turned up a few times. V and J are TRBV29-1 and TRBJ1-5; D remains unclear. The germline V gene has CDR1 SQVTM and CDR2 ANQGSEA. This CDR3 is built from 13 residues. The V and J ends lost 1 base and 4 bases respectively, with 8 bases between them. CDR3 bases: TGCAGCGTTGAAGTGGGCCAAAATCAGCCCCAGCATTTT. Its translation is CSVEVGQNQPQHF.

In this sample, this clone turned up once. The chain links TRBV7-8 to TRBJ2-1; no definite D call. Trimming took 5 bases from V and 10 from J, leaving 12 bases between them. The CDR3 length is 12 residues. Germline-derived CDR1 and CDR2 are SGHVS and FQNEAQ. The CDR3 here is CASSVSGWEQFF. CDR3 in DNA: TGTGCCAGCAGCGTTTCAGGATGGGAGCAGTTCTTC.

This clone was recorded only once. The rearrangement uses TRBV6-1 and TRBJ1-6, with TRBD1 matching 10 bases. This CDR3 contains 15 residues. V lost 0 bases, J lost 7 bases, and 0 bases stayed unmatched. Germline V gene lookup returns CDR1 MNHNS and CDR2 SASEGT. Here the CDR3 DNA reads TGTGCCAGCAGTGAAGCGGGACAGGGGAATTCACCCCTCCACTTT. Amino acids: CASSEAGQGNSPLHF.

The chain recombines TRBV7-6 with TRBJ1-1; TRBD1 aligns across 7 bases. V was clipped by 5 bases and J by 1 base; unmatched bases: 16. The CDR3 runs to 18 residues. The germline V gene has CDR1 SGHVS and CDR2 FNYEAQ. The CDR3 is CASSTQRTGRTPNTEAFF. The CDR3 DNA is TGTGCCAGCAGCACCCAGAGGACAGGCCGAACGCCGAACACTGAAGCTTTCTTT.

The chain carries TRBV3-1 (or the pseudogene TRBV3-2) and TRBJ2-2; D is undetermined. The germline V gene has CDR1 LGHDT and CDR2 YNNKEL (reference sequence). The V end was cut by 0 bases, the J end by 1 base, with 3 bases between. The CDR3 loop spans 14 amino acids. The DNA of the CDR3 is TGTGCCAGCAGCCAAGACCAGAACACCGGGGAGCTGTTTTTT. This gives the protein CASSQDQNTGELFF.

This clone was counted only a few times. The chain recombines TRBV28 with TRBJ1-6; D might be TRBD1 (6 bases). The CDR3 extends over 15 amino acids. Germline CDR1 reads MDHEN; CDR2 reads SYDVKM. Trimming shortened V by 5 bases and J by 6 bases, and 14 bases separated the two germline ends. CDR3 in DNA: TGTGCCAGCAGTCTCCCAGGGGCCCTTAATTCACCCCTCCACTTT. Residues: CASSLPGALNSPLHF.

This chain uses TRBV19 with TRBJ2-7; 7 nucleotides agree with TRBD2. V was pared by 9 bases and J by 3 bases, with 11 bases of the junction left unmatched. Germline loops: CDR1 LNHDA, CDR2 SQIVND (reference sequence). The CDR3 has 14 residues. CDR3 sequence: CASLRGDSYYEQYF. CDR3 nucleotides: TGTGCCAGCCTACGGGGGGACTCGTACTACGAGCAGTACTTC.

The V call is TRBV6-5, the J call TRBJ1-5, with TRBD1 matching over 8 bases. Germline CDR1 reads MNHEY; CDR2 reads SVGAGI. The CDR3 extends over 15 amino acids. J gave up 3 bases and V 7 bases, and 8 bases lay outside the gene matches. CDR3 region: CASTRGQGYNQPQHF. The CDR3 DNA follows: TGTGCCAGCACCAGGGGGCAGGGGTACAATCAGCCCCAGCATTTT.

J is TRBJ2-1 and V is TRBV9; TRBD2 matches at 15 bases. Losses at the gene ends were 2 bases for V and 7 bases for J; bases not matched to a gene: 4. This CDR3 spans 16 amino acids. Germline-derived CDR1 and CDR2 are SGDLS and YYNGEE. The chain's CDR3 is CASSVGGTSGRNEQFF. CDR3 DNA sequence: TGTGCCAGCAGCGTTGGGGGGACTAGCGGGAGGAATGAGCAGTTCTTC.

This clone turned up a few times. The V and J genes are TRBV19 and TRBJ1-2; 10 positions agree with TRBD1. This CDR3 is built from 17 residues. V gave up 4 bases and J gave up 0 bases; unmatched junction bases: 8. The V gene's germline CDR1 is LNHDA and CDR2 SQIVND (reference sequence). DNA for the CDR3: TGTGCCAGTAGTAGCCGGGACAGGGGTGAACCTAACTATGGCTACACCTTC. This codes for CASSSRDRGEPNYGYTF.

The chain joins TRBV19 to TRBJ2-5; no reliable D call. Trimming stripped 4 bases from V and 5 bases from J, with 14 bases between. The CDR3 length is 14 residues. The germline V gene encodes CDR1 LNHDA and CDR2 SQIVND (reference sequence). CDR3 sequence reads: CASSTRVVRETQYF. The CDR3 region has the DNA TGTGCCAGTAGTACCCGCGTAGTCCGGGAGACCCAGTACTTC. Variable domain in full (rest from reference TRBV19 and TRBJ2-5): DGGITQSPKYLFRKEGQNVTLSCEQNLNHDAMYWYRQDPGQGLRLIYYSQIVNDFQKGDIAEGYSVSREKKESFPLTVTSAQKNPTAFYLCASSTRVVRETQYFGPGTRLLVL.

J is TRBJ2-7 and V is TRBV11-2, with 7 bases fitting TRBD1. The J segment lost 5 bases and the V segment lost 3 bases, leaving 7 bases of the junction unmatched. This CDR3 comprises 14 residues. Germline values: CDR1 SGHAT, CDR2 FQNNGV. The CDR3 here is CASSFKGAANEQYF. The CDR3 DNA sequence: TGTGCCAGCAGCTTTAAGGGGGCGGCTAACGAGCAGTACTTC.

The J gene is TRBJ2-2, the V gene TRBV29-1; D gene ambiguous. CDR1 is SQVTM, CDR2 ANQGSEA, per germline. Trimming shortened V by 7 bases and J by 6 bases, and 15 bases separated the two germline ends. The CDR3 sequence is 13 residues long. This CDR3 reads CSASDSIAGELFF. The CDR3 nucleotides read TGCAGCGCCTCCGACTCAATCGCCGGGGAGCTGTTTTTT.

The rearrangement joins TRBV5-1 to TRBJ1-2, with D possibly being TRBD1 (6 bases). The germline V gene encodes CDR1 SGHRS and CDR2 YFSETQ. The V end lost 4 bases, the J end lost 0 bases, and 16 bases lay between the germline ends. The CDR3 covers 16 residues. CDR3 residues: CASSVKTGLPNYGYTF. As DNA, the CDR3 is TGCGCCAGCAGCGTGAAGACAGGCCTCCCTAACTATGGCTACACCTTC.

This chain uses TRBV11-2 with TRBJ2-7, with 12 bases that match TRBD2. The CDR3 runs to 15 residues. Per germline, CDR1 SGHAT and CDR2 FQNNGV. The trim removed 2 bases at V and 1 base at J, leaving 0 bases unmatched. The CDR3: CASSLLAGGSYEQYF. The CDR3 DNA is TGTGCCAGCAGCTTACTAGCGGGAGGGTCCTACGAGCAGTACTTC.

The V call is TRBV27, the J call TRBJ1-5; the D gene is possibly TRBD1 (6 bases). The CDR3 contains 14 residues. Germline V gene lookup returns CDR1 MNHEY and CDR2 SMNVEV (reference sequence). Trimming shortened V by 4 bases and J by 1 base, and 8 bases separated the two germline ends. As DNA, the CDR3 is TGTGCCAGCAGTTCGCAGGGGAGCAATCAGCCCCAGCATTTT. Translation gives CASSSQGSNQPQHF.

The V gene is TRBV15, the J gene TRBJ1-1; 7 bases map to TRBD1. Losses at the gene ends were 3 bases for V and 0 bases for J; bases not matched to a gene: 10. Germline V lookup: CDR1 LNHNV, CDR2 YYDKDF (reference sequence). The CDR3 extends over 17 amino acids. CDR3 DNA: TGTGCCACCAGCAGGGTCACAAACAGGGGACTGAACACTGAAGCTTTCTTT. It yields the protein CATSRVTNRGLNTEAFF.

The rearrangement joins TRBV28 to TRBJ1-4; 9 bases fit TRBD1. This CDR3 has 18 residues. Trimming removed 2 bases from V and 6 bases from J; junction bases left unmatched: 13. CDR1 is MDHEN and CDR2 is SYDVKM in the germline V gene. This chain's CDR3 is CASSLTYRGRVEDEKLFF. For the CDR3, the DNA is TGTGCCAGCAGTTTAACCTACAGGGGGCGAGTAGAGGATGAAAAACTGTTTTTT.

This chain links TRBV7-9 with TRBJ1-5; possibly TRBD1 for D (5 bases). CDR3 size: 15 residues. V lost 1 base and J 7 bases, leaving 14 bases between the germline ends. Germline V lookup: CDR1 SEHNR, CDR2 FQNEAQ (reference sequence). The CDR3 here is CASSLGSGGDQPQHF. CDR3 coding DNA: TGTGCCAGCAGCTTAGGCAGCGGGGGGGACCAGCCCCAGCATTTT.

The CDR3: CASSYQTGNYGYTF. In DNA form, the CDR3 reads TGTGCCAGCAGCTACCAGACCGGGAACTATGGCTACACCTTC. The rearrangement joins TRBV7-2 to TRBJ1-2; D gene uncertain. V was clipped by 4 bases and J by 2 bases, with 11 bases between them. The length of the CDR3 is 14 residues. Germline V gene lookup returns CDR1 SGHTA and CDR2 FQGNSA.

The CDR3 DNA sequence: TGTGCCAGCAGCCCGCGACAAGCCCACCTCTACGAGCAGTACTTC. Protein sequence: CASSPRQAHLYEQYF. The chain uses TRBV9 and TRBJ2-7; D gene unclear. Germline V lookup: CDR1 SGDLS, CDR2 YYNGEE. V dropped 4 bases and J dropped 3 bases, with 17 bases sitting between them. The CDR3 totals 15 residues. Complete variable domain (other parts from reference TRBV9 and TRBJ2-7): DSGVTQTPKHLITATGQRVTLRCSPRSGDLSVYWYQQSLDQGLQFLIQYYNGEERAKGNILERFSAQQFPDLHSELNLSSLELGDSALYFCASSPRQAHLYEQYFGPGTRLTVT.

This chain links TRBV18 with TRBJ1-2; 7 bases are a match to TRBD1. Per the germline V gene, CDR1 is KGHSH and CDR2 is LQKENI. This CDR3 is built from 12 residues. Germline trimming cut 5 bases from V and 3 bases from J; bases unmatched to any gene: 0. The CDR3 sequence is CASSTGDYGYTF. The DNA of the CDR3 is TGTGCCAGCTCAACAGGGGACTATGGCTACACCTTC.

The rearrangement links TRBV2 to TRBJ2-7, with unresolved D. V was cut by 6 bases and J by 9 bases, with 12 bases left in between. The CDR3 has 11 amino acids. Germline loops: CDR1 SNHLY, CDR2 FYNNEI. The CDR3 sequence is CASRGLELQYF. Here the CDR3 DNA reads TGTGCCAGCAGGGGCTTAGAGTTGCAGTACTTC.